This section outlines one TCR beta chain sequence together with its context. TCRdb fed the 5' RACE reads into MiXCR, producing one record per CDR3 protein. The table shows tens of thousands of distinct CDR3 sequences, with roughly 13% occurring only once. CDR1 and CDR2 from the germline V gene are DFQATT and SNEGSKA (reference sequence). V lost 6 bases and J 0 bases, leaving 12 bases between the germline ends. The CDR3 is 13 residues long. This entry is derived from a study of T-cell memory formation after mild COVID-19. Study details: Clusters of TCRs were largely donor specific.

The source of this sequence is a man aged 18 to 29 who had mild COVID-19 (a few samples of this study predate the infection). Cell type and time point are not known. The specimen sequenced was PBMCs or a T cell subset sorted from them (not recorded which). V and J are TRBV20-1 and TRBJ2-7; D is unclear. CDR3 coding DNA: TGCAGTGCAGAACCAGGCAGCTCCTACGAGCAGTACTTC. This translates into CSAEPGSSYEQYF.